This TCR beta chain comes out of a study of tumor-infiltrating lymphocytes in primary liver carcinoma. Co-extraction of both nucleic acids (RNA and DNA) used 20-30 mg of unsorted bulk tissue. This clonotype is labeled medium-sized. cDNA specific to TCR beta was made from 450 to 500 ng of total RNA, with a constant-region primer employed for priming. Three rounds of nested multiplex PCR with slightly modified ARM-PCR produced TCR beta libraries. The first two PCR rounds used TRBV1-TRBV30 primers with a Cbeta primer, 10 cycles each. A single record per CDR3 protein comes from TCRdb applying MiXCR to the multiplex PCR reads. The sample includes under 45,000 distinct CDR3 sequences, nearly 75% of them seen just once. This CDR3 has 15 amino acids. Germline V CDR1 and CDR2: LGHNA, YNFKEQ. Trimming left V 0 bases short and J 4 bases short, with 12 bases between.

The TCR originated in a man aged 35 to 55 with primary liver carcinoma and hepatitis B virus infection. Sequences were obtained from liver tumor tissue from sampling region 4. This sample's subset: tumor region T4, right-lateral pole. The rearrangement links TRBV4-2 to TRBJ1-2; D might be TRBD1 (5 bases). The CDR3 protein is CASSQDVQGTYGYTF. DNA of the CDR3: TGTGCCAGCAGCCAAGATGTCCAGGGTACCTATGGCTACACCTTC.